Following are 2 T cell receptor beta chains from one sample sequenced in a study of CD8+ T cells in alopecia areata. Sequencing templates came from extracted RNA that was reverse transcribed into cDNA. Data came from immunoSEQ multiplex PCR; TCRdb stores just in-frame clones and leaves some out. Sampling found over 250,000 clones, none seen once. Scientists pooled cutaneous lymph node cells and sorted them on CD4, CD8alpha, NKG2D, NKG2ACE and other markers. The specimen was CD4+ T cells sorted from a lymph node. These receptors were taken from a C3H/HeJ mouse with alopecia areata. These mice share the MHC haplotype H2-k.

On this clone itself: Genes and germline come from the mouse. The read falls 3 residues short of the CDR3 end, and the missing part is taken from the germline J gene. Distinct nucleotide sequences in the sample also encode this CDR3. The chain employs TRBV19 and TRBJ1-6; 9 nucleotides line up with TRBD1. TRBJ1-6 is given ORF status, its function remaining uncertain. The CDR3 sequence is 14 residues long. Trimming removed 5 bases from V and 6 bases from J; junction bases left unmatched: 3. CDR1 and CDR2 (germline): FNHDT, SITEND (reference sequence). Incomplete CDR3 DNA: TGTGCCAGCAGCCTGGACAGGGGTAATTCGCCC. As protein: CASSLDRGNSP. The entire CDR3 is CASSLDRGNSPLYF.

In this sample, this clone turned up a few times. Gene names and germline refer to mouse. Coverage ceases 4 residues before the CDR3 finishes, and the germline J gene fills in the end. The rearrangement uses TRBV13-3 and TRBJ2-5; 8 bases align to TRBD2. Germline trimming cut 5 bases from V and 1 base from J; bases unmatched to any gene: 0. The CDR3 has 13 residues. Germline CDR1 is NNHDY and CDR2 is SYVADS. CDR3 bases read: TGTGCCAGCAGCTGGGGGGACCAAGAC. This translates into CASSWGDQD. The complete CDR3 reads CASSWGDQDTQYF.